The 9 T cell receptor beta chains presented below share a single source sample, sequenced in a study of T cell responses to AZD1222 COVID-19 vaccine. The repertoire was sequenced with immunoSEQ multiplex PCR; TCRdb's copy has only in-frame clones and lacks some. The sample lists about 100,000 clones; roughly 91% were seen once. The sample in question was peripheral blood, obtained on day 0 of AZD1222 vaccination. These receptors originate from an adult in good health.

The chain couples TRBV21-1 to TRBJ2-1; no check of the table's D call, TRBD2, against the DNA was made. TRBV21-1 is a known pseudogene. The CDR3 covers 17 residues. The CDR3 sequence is CASSKGSGPSSYNEQFF. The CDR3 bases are TGTGCCAGCAGCAAAGGTAGCGGGCCAAGCTCCTACAATGAGCAGTTCTTC.

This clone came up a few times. CDR3 sequence: CASSSGGRKSPLHF. The CDR3 DNA sequence: TGTGCCAGCAGCTCCGGGGGACGTAAATCACCCCTCCACTTT. V and J are TRBV11-2 and TRBJ1-6, with a possible D match to TRBD1 (5 bases). V was clipped by 4 bases and J by 10 bases, with 14 bases between them. Germline V lookup: CDR1 SGHAT, CDR2 FQNNGV. This CDR3 has 14 residues.

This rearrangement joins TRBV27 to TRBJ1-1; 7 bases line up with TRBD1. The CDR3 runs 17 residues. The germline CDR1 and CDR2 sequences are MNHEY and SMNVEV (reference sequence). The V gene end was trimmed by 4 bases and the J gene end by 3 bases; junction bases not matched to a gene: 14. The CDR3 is CASSSYFLRTGDTEAFF. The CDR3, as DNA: TGTGCCAGCAGTTCCTATTTTCTCAGGACAGGCGACACTGAAGCTTTCTTT.

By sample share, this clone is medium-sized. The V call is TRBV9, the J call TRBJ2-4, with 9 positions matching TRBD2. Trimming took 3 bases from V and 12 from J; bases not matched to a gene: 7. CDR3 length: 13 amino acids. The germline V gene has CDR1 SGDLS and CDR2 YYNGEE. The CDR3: CASSGGTSFSQYF. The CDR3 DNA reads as TGTGCCAGCAGCGGCGGGACTAGCTTCTCTCAGTACTTC.

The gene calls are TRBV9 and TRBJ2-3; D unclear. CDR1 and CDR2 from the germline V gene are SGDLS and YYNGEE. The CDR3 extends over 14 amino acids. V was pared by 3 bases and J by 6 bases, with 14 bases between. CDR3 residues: CASSGGIPPDTQYF. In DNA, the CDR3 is TGTGCCAGCAGCGGGGGAATCCCTCCGGATACGCAGTATTTT.

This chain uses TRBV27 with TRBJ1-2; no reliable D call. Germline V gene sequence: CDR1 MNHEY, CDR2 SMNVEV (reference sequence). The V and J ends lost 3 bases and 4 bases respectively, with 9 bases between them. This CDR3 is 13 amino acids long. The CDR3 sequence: CASSFGRSYGYTF. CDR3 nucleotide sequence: TGTGCCAGCAGTTTTGGGCGGTCCTATGGCTACACCTTC.

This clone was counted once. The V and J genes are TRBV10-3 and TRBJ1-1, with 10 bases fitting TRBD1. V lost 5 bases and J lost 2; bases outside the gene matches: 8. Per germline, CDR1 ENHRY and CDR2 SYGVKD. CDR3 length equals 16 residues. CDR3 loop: CAISLRDRGLNTEAFF. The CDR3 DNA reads TGTGCCATCAGTCTCCGGGACAGGGGACTCAACACTGAAGCTTTCTTT.

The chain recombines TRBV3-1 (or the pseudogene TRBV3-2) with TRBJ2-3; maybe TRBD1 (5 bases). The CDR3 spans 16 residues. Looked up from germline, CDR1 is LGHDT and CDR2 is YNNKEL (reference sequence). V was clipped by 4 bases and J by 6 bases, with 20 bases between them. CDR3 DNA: TGTGCCAGCAGCCGCCTTGGTGGGGCGGCTGGGGATACGCAGTATTTT. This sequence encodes CASSRLGGAAGDTQYF.

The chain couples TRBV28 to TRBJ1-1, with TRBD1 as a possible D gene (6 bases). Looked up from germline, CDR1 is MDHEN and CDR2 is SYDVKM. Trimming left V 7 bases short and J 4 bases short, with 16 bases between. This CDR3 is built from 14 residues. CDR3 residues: CASTMSSRGTEAFF. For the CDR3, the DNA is TGTGCCAGCACCATGAGTAGCAGGGGCACTGAAGCTTTCTTT.